The rows below give T cell receptor beta chains drawn from one sample of a study of response to subunit inactivated influenza vaccine. TCRdb processed the RT-PCR reads anew with MiXCR; each CDR3 protein has one entry. This table has about 240,000 distinct CDR3 sequences, roughly an eighth appearing once. The source was non-naive T cells sorted from PBMCs, collected 14 to 15 days before vaccination. The receptors shown here come from a man over 45 who received an inactivated influenza vaccine. Both conserved end residues are part of each CDR3.

cdr3_aa: CSVGQGTGYEQYF
j_call: TRBJ2-7
v_call: TRBV29-1

cdr3_aa: CSAREANTGELFF
j_call: TRBJ2-2
v_call: TRBV20-1

cdr3_aa: CASSEYGLGTEAFF
j_call: TRBJ1-1
v_call: TRBV25-1

cdr3_aa: CASSATSEQYF
j_call: TRBJ2-7
v_call: TRBV7-2

cdr3_aa: CASSLLAGDVAGAKNIQYF
j_call: TRBJ2-4
v_call: TRBV27

cdr3_aa: CASSLALLAGTADTQYF
j_call: TRBJ2-3
v_call: TRBV7-6

cdr3_aa: CASSTLRGKKNEQYF
j_call: TRBJ2-7
v_call: TRBV27

cdr3_aa: CATSPLASGTDTQYF
j_call: TRBJ2-3
v_call: TRBV15

cdr3_aa: CAISDPGLPTLNINNEQFF
j_call: TRBJ2-1
v_call: TRBV10-3

cdr3_aa: CASSLEGVDQPQHF
j_call: TRBJ1-5
v_call: TRBV5-1

cdr3_aa: CASSASGGTTSTDTQYF
j_call: TRBJ2-3
v_call: TRBV9

cdr3_aa: CASSHNQGDFYNEQFF
j_call: TRBJ2-1
v_call: TRBV4-3

cdr3_aa: CASRGAKAGNTIYF
j_call: TRBJ1-3
v_call: TRBV27

cdr3_aa: CASTQHRDNTDTQYF
j_call: TRBJ2-3
v_call: TRBV28

cdr3_aa: CASVLQGADYGYTF
j_call: TRBJ1-2
v_call: TRBV12-5

cdr3_aa: CASTERQRTSNYGYTF
j_call: TRBJ1-2
v_call: TRBV28

cdr3_aa: CASSGYTGELFF
j_call: TRBJ2-2
v_call: TRBV6-2/TRBV6-3

cdr3_aa: CASSQPGGGGEKLFF
j_call: TRBJ1-4
v_call: TRBV4-1

cdr3_aa: CASSHRDNEKLFF
j_call: TRBJ1-4
v_call: TRBV18

cdr3_aa: CSARDLKRELSNEQFF
j_call: TRBJ2-1
v_call: TRBV20-1

cdr3_aa: CASSYGRNSYNEQFF
j_call: TRBJ2-1
v_call: TRBV6-2/TRBV6-3

cdr3_aa: CASSEGGQGTGEQYF
j_call: TRBJ2-7
v_call: TRBV6-1

cdr3_aa: CSASPLAGNTDTQYF
j_call: TRBJ2-3
v_call: TRBV20-1

cdr3_aa: CASSRWDTLAKNIQYF
j_call: TRBJ2-4
v_call: TRBV19

cdr3_aa: CAIRPGGGAGATEAFF
j_call: TRBJ1-1
v_call: TRBV10-3

cdr3_aa: CASREGQGTGELFF
j_call: TRBJ2-2
v_call: TRBV5-1

cdr3_aa: CASSQVAGSTQYF
j_call: TRBJ2-3
v_call: TRBV4-3

cdr3_aa: CSAKAGNGAQPQHF
j_call: TRBJ1-5
v_call: TRBV20-1

cdr3_aa: CASSIATGAVEQYF
j_call: TRBJ2-7
v_call: TRBV5-1

cdr3_aa: CSAKQETQYF
j_call: TRBJ2-5
v_call: TRBV20-1

cdr3_aa: CSARVAGLDVSEQYF
j_call: TRBJ2-7
v_call: TRBV20-1

cdr3_aa: CASSRTDYNEQFF
j_call: TRBJ2-1
v_call: TRBV6-2/TRBV6-3

cdr3_aa: CASRPVNPTTVYGYTF
j_call: TRBJ1-2
v_call: TRBV2

cdr3_aa: CASSARQGNSPLHF
j_call: TRBJ1-6
v_call: TRBV7-9

cdr3_aa: CASSVQVSGNTIYF
j_call: TRBJ1-3
v_call: TRBV9

cdr3_aa: CASSQETSGRAFHEQYF
j_call: TRBJ2-7
v_call: TRBV4-3

cdr3_aa: CASRDGTLNTEAFF
j_call: TRBJ1-1
v_call: TRBV27

cdr3_aa: CSASPRDRFPTEAFF
j_call: TRBJ1-1
v_call: TRBV20-1

cdr3_aa: CASRQEYGYTF
j_call: TRBJ1-2
v_call: TRBV6-1

cdr3_aa: CASSLSGPSGTQYF
j_call: TRBJ2-5
v_call: TRBV5-1